The next 8 T cell receptor beta chains were all read from a single sample in a study of blood T cell repertoires in COVID-19. Clones were read by immunoSEQ multiplex PCR, and TCRdb kept only the in-frame ones, dropping some. The table shows 250,000 or so clones, with approximately 90% occurring only once. The sequencing input was peripheral blood. The receptor set was obtained from a woman aged 30 to 39 with COVID-19, enrolled during active disease.

V usage is TRBV7-9 and J usage is TRBJ1-2; TRBD1 might be the D (5 bases). Germline V gene lookup returns CDR1 SEHNR and CDR2 FQNEAQ (reference sequence). CDR3 length equals 13 residues. Trimming pared 1 base from V and 8 bases from J, leaving 11 bases between. The CDR3 nucleotides read TGTGCCAGCAGCTTAGTCATGGGGCAAGGCTACACCTTC. The encoded protein is CASSLVMGQGYTF.

This clone was seen a single time. The chain uses TRBV5-1 and TRBJ2-5; TRBD2 agrees at 8 bases. Germline CDR1 and CDR2: SGHRS and YFSETQ. The CDR3 is 14 residues long. Germline trimming cut 4 bases from V and 5 bases from J; bases unmatched to any gene: 7. The DNA of the CDR3 is TGCGCCAGCAGCGCCCAGCGGGGGACGGAGACCCAGTACTTC. It translates to CASSAQRGTETQYF.

The chain combines TRBV18 with TRBJ2-2; the match to TRBD1 covers 9 bases. V shed 4 bases and J 3 bases; nucleotides not matched to a gene: 3. The length of the CDR3 is 15 residues. Germline V gene sequence: CDR1 KGHSH, CDR2 LQKENI. In nucleotides, the CDR3 is TGTGCCAGCTCACAACGACAGGGGGACACCGGGGAGCTGTTTTTT. Its protein is CASSQRQGDTGELFF.

As to this clone: Other nucleotide sequences in the sample specify the same CDR3. V is TRBV11-2 and J is TRBJ2-2; D might be TRBD1 (7 bases). This CDR3 is 15 amino acids long. Deletions cut 3 bases from V and 0 bases from J, with 8 bases between. From germline, CDR1 is SGHAT and CDR2 FQNNGV. CDR3 residues: CASSFRGANTGELFF. CDR3 DNA sequence: TGTGCCAGCAGCTTCAGGGGGGCGAACACCGGGGAGCTGTTTTTT.

This chain links TRBV2 with TRBJ2-4; the match to TRBD2 covers 11 bases. The ends lost 3 bases at V and 11 bases at J; junction bases unmatched: 9. Germline CDR1 reads SNHLY; CDR2 reads FYNNEI. The CDR3 has 15 amino acids. CDR3 sequence reads: CASSDSGSGRDFQYF. Written as DNA, the CDR3 is TGTGCCAGCAGTGATAGTGGTAGCGGGAGGGATTTTCAGTACTTC.

The V and J genes are TRBV28 and TRBJ1-2, with 7 nucleotides matching TRBD1. The CDR3 spans 14 residues. Germline V gene lookup returns CDR1 MDHEN and CDR2 SYDVKM. The V and J ends lost 2 bases and 5 bases, in that order; junction bases with no gene match: 5. The CDR3 sequence: CASSLRDSGYGYTF. As DNA, the CDR3 is TGTGCCAGCAGTTTACGGGACAGCGGTTATGGCTACACCTTC.

V is TRBV4-1 and J is TRBJ2-5, with TRBD2 as a possible D gene (6 bases). The CDR3 is made up of 11 amino acids. With 8 bases removed from V and 7 bases from J, the gap between germline ends came to 11 bases. The germline V gene encodes CDR1 MGHRA and CDR2 YSYEKL. DNA of the CDR3: TGCGCCAGCGGCGGGGTAGGGACCCAGTACTTC. Translated, it gives CASGGVGTQYF.

The chain carries TRBV3-1 (or the pseudogene TRBV3-2) and TRBJ2-4; D is perhaps TRBD2 (6 bases). The CDR3 contains 17 residues. The germline gives CDR1 LGHDT, CDR2 YNNKEL (reference sequence). Trimming took off 0 bases at V and 0 bases at J, with 12 bases between the two ends. This CDR3 is CASSQDWLASAKNIQYF. CDR3 bases: TGTGCCAGCAGCCAAGACTGGCTAGCGTCAGCCAAAAACATTCAGTACTTC.